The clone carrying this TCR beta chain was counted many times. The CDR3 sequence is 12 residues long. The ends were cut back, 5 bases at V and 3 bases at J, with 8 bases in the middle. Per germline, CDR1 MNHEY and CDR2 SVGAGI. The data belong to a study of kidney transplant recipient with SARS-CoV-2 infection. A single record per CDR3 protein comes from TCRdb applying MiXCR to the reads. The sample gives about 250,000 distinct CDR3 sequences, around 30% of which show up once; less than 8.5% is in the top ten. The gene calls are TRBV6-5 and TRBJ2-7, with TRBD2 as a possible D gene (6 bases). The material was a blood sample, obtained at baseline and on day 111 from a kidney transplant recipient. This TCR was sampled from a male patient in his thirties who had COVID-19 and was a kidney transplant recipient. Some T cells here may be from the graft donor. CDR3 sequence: CASSRDFYEQYF. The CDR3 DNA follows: TGTGCCAGCAGTCGGGACTTCTACGAGCAGTACTTC.